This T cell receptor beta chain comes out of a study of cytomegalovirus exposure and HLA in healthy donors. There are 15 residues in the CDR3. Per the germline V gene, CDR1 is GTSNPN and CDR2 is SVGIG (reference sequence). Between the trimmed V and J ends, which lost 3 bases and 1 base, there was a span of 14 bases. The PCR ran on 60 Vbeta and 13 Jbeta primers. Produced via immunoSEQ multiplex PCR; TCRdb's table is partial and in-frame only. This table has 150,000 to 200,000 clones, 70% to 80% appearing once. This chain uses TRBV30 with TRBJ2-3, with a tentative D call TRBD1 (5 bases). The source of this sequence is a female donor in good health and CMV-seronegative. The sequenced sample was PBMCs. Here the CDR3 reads CAWSTPGSRTDTQYF. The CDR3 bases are TGTGCCTGGAGCACACCAGGGTCCCGCACAGATACGCAGTATTTT.